This T cell receptor beta chain was observed in a study of blood T cell repertoires in COVID-19. This CDR3 is 16 amino acids long. V lost 2 bases and J lost 9, with 20 bases in between. CDR1 is SGHNT, CDR2 YENEEA, per germline. TCRdb's copy holds only in-frame clones and misses some; the assay was immunoSEQ multiplex PCR. The table has tens of thousands of clones, 70% to 90% seen once; the top ten hold approximately 8.7%. The TCR comes from a woman in her seventies with acute or convalescent COVID-19. Sequencing was performed on peripheral blood. The genes are TRBV11-3 and TRBJ2-1; maybe TRBD2 (7 bases). DNA of the CDR3: TGTGCCAGCAGCTTATTCGGTGGGGGGGCTTATAGTGAGCAGTTCTTC. This translates into CASSLFGGGAYSEQFF.